The source of this T cell receptor beta chain is a study of T cells in Graves' hyperthyroidism and ophthalmopathy. Each diagnosis was grounded in clinical symptoms, serum thyroxine and TRAb, thyroid ultrasound, and orbital computed tomography. This clonotype was seen only a few times. The V gene's germline CDR1 is DFQATT and CDR2 SNEGSKA (reference sequence). The CDR3 sequence is 13 residues long. Trimming removed 3 bases at V and 3 bases at J, with 11 bases between. Researchers took RNA transcripts and amplified the TCR beta CDR3 regions from them. The HTBI primer set was used in a first-round RT-PCR of the TCR CDR3. One entry per CDR3 protein, called by TCRdb with MiXCR from the multiplex PCR reads. Counted here are approximately 590,000 distinct CDR3 sequences, 46% occurring once; the ten biggest clones make up just over 8%.

The V call is TRBV20-1, the J call TRBJ1-1; D possibly corresponds to TRBD1 (5 bases). This clonotype originated in a woman younger than 35 with Graves' hyperthyroidism. Sequenced input: peripheral blood or thyroid tissue (not recorded which). CDR3 sequence (DNA): TGCAGTGCTAGTCGCGGGGCCGACACTGAAGCTTTCTTT. Encoded protein: CSASRGADTEAFF.